This T cell receptor (beta chain) was observed in a study of Graves' ophthalmopathy and Graves' hyperthyroidism. For donors with ophthalmopathy, the disease showed moderate-to-severe activity, reached CAS ≥3 and NOSPECS ≥4, and had lasted under 3 months. The CDR3 runs to 16 residues. The germline CDR1 and CDR2 sequences are LNHDA and SQIVND (reference sequence). After removal of 2 bases from V and 4 bases from J, the junction contained 10 bases not matched to a gene. This clonotype was recorded many times. Transcripts of RNA were the source for amplifying TCR beta CDR3 regions. An opening RT-PCR round employed HTBI primers and preceded a second-round multiplex PCR. One entry per CDR3 protein results from TCRdb running MiXCR on the multiplex PCR reads. The data contain 40,000 to 45,000 distinct CDR3 sequences, over 40% of them singletons.

Material: peripheral blood. The rearrangement uses TRBV19 and TRBJ2-5; 7 nucleotides align to TRBD1. The sequence derives from an adult man with Graves' ophthalmopathy. CDR3 residues: CASSILGTAGGETQYF. The CDR3 DNA sequence: TGTGCCAGTAGTATACTCGGGACAGCAGGTGGAGAGACCCAGTACTTC.